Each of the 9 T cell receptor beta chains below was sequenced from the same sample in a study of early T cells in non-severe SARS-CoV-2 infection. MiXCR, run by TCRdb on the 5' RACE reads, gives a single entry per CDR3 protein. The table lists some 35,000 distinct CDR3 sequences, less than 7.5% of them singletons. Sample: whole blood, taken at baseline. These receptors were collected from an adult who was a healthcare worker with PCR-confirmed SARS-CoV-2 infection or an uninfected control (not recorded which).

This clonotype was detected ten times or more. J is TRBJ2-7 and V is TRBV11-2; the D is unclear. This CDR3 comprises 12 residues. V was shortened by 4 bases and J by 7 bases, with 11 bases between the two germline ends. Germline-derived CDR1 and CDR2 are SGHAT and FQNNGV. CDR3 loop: CASSSGVFEQYF. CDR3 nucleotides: TGTGCCAGCAGCTCAGGTGTCTTTGAGCAGTACTTC. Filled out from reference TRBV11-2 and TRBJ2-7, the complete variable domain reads EAGVAQSPRYKIIEKRQSVAFWCNPISGHATLYWYQQILGQGPKLLIQFQNNGVVDDSQLPKDRFSAERLKGVDSTLKIQPAKLEDSAVYLCASSSGVFEQYFGPGTRLTVT.

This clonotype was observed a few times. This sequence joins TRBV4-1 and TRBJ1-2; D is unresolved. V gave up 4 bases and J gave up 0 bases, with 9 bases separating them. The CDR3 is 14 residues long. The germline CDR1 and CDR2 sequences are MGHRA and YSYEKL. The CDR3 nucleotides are TGCGCCAGCAGCCGTGGAGATCCTAACTATGGCTACACCTTC. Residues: CASSRGDPNYGYTF.

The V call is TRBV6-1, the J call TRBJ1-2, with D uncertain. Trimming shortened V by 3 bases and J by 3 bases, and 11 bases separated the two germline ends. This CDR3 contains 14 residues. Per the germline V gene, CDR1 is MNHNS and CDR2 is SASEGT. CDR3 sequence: CASSETVAYYGYTF. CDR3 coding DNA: TGTGCCAGCAGTGAGACTGTGGCCTACTATGGCTACACCTTC.

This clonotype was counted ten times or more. The CDR3 DNA is TGTGCCAACACTAATACCGGGACGGGCTCCTACAATGAGCAGTTCTTC. Its protein product is CANTNTGTGSYNEQFF. The rearrangement uses TRBV12-3 or TRBV12-4 and TRBJ2-1; D is perhaps TRBD1 or TRBD2 (5 bases each). There are 16 residues in the CDR3. V gave up 10 bases and J gave up 0 bases, with 19 bases separating them.

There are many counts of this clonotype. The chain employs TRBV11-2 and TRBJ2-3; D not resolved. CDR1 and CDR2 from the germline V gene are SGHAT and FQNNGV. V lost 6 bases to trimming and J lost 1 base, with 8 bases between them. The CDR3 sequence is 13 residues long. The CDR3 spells CASRNTGTDTQYF. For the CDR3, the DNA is TGTGCCAGCAGAAACACAGGCACAGATACGCAGTATTTT.

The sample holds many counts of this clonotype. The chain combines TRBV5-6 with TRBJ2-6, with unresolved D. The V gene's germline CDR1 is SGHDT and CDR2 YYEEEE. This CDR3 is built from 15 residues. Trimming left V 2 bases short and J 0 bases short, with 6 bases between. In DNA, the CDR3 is TGTGCCAGCAGCTTTGGGCACTCTGGGGCCAACGTCCTGACTTTC. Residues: CASSFGHSGANVLTF.

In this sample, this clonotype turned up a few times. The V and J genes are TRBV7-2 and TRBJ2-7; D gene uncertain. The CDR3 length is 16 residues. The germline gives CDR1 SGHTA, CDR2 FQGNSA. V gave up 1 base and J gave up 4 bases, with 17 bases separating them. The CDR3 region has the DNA TGTGCCAGCAGCTTAGTTGGGCCCCGGCCACAATACGAGCAGTACTTC. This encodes CASSLVGPRPQYEQYF.

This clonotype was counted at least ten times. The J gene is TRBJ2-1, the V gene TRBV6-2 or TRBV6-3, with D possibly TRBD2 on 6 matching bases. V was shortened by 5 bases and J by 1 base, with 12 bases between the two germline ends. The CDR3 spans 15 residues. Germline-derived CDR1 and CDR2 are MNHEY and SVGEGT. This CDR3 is CASSNSGESYNEQFF. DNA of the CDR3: TGTGCCAGCAGTAATAGCGGAGAGTCCTACAATGAGCAGTTCTTC.

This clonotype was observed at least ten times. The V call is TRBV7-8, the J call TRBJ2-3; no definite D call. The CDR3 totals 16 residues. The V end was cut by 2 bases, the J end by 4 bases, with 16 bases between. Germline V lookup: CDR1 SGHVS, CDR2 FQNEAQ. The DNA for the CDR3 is TGTGCCAGCAGCTTACGGCCTAACCGCCCCGCAGATACGCAGTATTTT. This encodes CASSLRPNRPADTQYF.